One and the same sample provided the 16 T cell receptor beta chains below, sequenced in a study of CD8 T cells in ankylosing spondylitis. Study outcomes and limitations: Seemingly distinctive of ankylosing spondylitis blood was a TCR beta motif formed by eight highly homologous variants.

Antigens of these TCRs are unknown. Via MiXCR, TCRdb re-called the 5' RACE reads, giving one row per CDR3 protein. The data hold roughly 470,000 distinct CDR3 sequences, with roughly a quarter observed a single time. The source material was blood, either unsorted or a sorted T cell fraction (not recorded which). These receptors all come from a male donor with ankylosing spondylitis.

This clonotype was seen at least ten times. The rearrangement links TRBV29-1 to TRBJ2-2, with TRBD1 matching over 8 bases. The germline CDR1 and CDR2 sequences are SQVTM and ANQGSEA. Unmatched junction bases numbered 9, after V lost 6 bases and J lost 6 bases. CDR3 length: 14 residues. The CDR3 nucleotides are TGCAGCGTGTCCGAGACAGGGGTTCCCGGGGAGCTGTTTTTT. Translated, it gives CSVSETGVPGELFF.

This clonotype was detected only a few times. The chain recombines TRBV7-6 with TRBJ2-2, with TRBD1 as a possible D gene (5 bases). CDR1 SGHVS and CDR2 FNYEAQ come from the germline V gene. Trimming left V 4 bases short and J 5 bases short, with 11 bases between. The CDR3 is 14 residues long. CDR3 protein: CASSSLPGTGELFF. In nucleotides, the CDR3 is TGTGCCAGCAGCTCCCTCCCAGGGACCGGGGAGCTGTTTTTT.

This clonotype has a handful of counts. This sequence joins TRBV20-1 and TRBJ2-3; D not certain. The ends were cut back, 8 bases at V and 14 bases at J, with 20 bases in the middle. This CDR3 region has 11 residues. The germline V gene has CDR1 DFQATT and CDR2 SNEGSKA (reference sequence). The CDR3 DNA reads as TGCAGTCCTCGTTCGAGTACAAGGCCGTATTTT. Protein product: CSPRSSTRPYF.

The chain employs TRBV11-3 and TRBJ2-1; 9 bases line up with TRBD2. V lost 3 bases, J lost 5 bases, and 8 bases stayed unmatched. Germline CDR1 reads SGHNT; CDR2 reads YENEEA. This CDR3 is 16 amino acids long. The CDR3 nucleotides read TGTGCCAGCAGCTTGGGGAGGTCTAGCGGGGACAATGAGCAGTTCTTC. It translates to CASSLGRSSGDNEQFF.

This clonotype was counted a few times. The gene calls are TRBV20-1 and TRBJ1-2, with D hard to call. The CDR3 sequence is 11 residues long. V was clipped by 3 bases and J by 10 bases, with 12 bases between them. Germline assignment: CDR1 DFQATT and CDR2 SNEGSKA (reference sequence). DNA of the CDR3: TGCAGTGCTAGTTTTCAGTTTAACTACACCTTC. Protein: CSASFQFNYTF.

This clonotype was counted only a few times. The CDR3 bases are TGTGCCAGCTCACCAACCACAGGCCCCTATGGCTACACCTTC. Translated: CASSPTTGPYGYTF. The rearrangement joins TRBV18 to TRBJ1-2; tentative D call: TRBD1 (5 bases). Germline assignment: CDR1 KGHSH and CDR2 LQKENI. Trimming pared 2 bases from V and 4 bases from J, leaving 11 bases between. The CDR3 length is 14 residues.

The chain uses TRBV12-3 or TRBV12-4 and TRBJ2-3; the D gene is possibly TRBD1 (6 bases). The CDR3 runs 14 residues. V was shortened by 5 bases and J by 7 bases, with 16 bases between the two germline ends. CDR3: CASSRDRTRHTQYF. The CDR3 bases are TGTGCCAGCAGTCGAGACAGGACCAGGCATACGCAGTATTTT.

The chain recombines TRBV20-1 with TRBJ2-1, with 9 bases lining up with TRBD2. The CDR3 has 16 amino acids. CDR1 is DFQATT, CDR2 SNEGSKA, per germline (reference sequence). The V gene end was trimmed by 5 bases and the J gene end by 0 bases; junction bases not matched to a gene: 8. In DNA form, the CDR3 reads TGCAGTGCTGGGAGTAGCGGGGGAAGCTCCTACAATGAGCAGTTCTTC. This sequence encodes CSAGSSGGSSYNEQFF.

The V and J genes are TRBV6-1 and TRBJ1-1; D call uncertain. Germline V gene data show CDR1 as MNHNS and CDR2 as SASEGT. Trimming removed 4 bases at V and 2 bases at J, with 11 bases between. The CDR3 is 14 amino acids. The CDR3 spells CASSGLQTNTEAFF. The CDR3 bases are TGTGCCAGCAGTGGCCTACAGACCAACACTGAAGCTTTCTTT.

This clonotype was recorded at least ten times. The chain links TRBV20-1 to TRBJ2-1, with D maybe TRBD1 (5 bases). Trimming shortened V by 0 bases and J by 5 bases, and 14 bases separated the two germline ends. The CDR3 is 15 residues long. The germline V gene has CDR1 DFQATT and CDR2 SNEGSKA (reference sequence). This chain's CDR3 is CSARDGALLDNEQFF. Here the CDR3 DNA reads TGCAGTGCTAGAGATGGGGCCCTCCTGGACAATGAGCAGTTCTTC.

The genes are TRBV5-1 and TRBJ2-7; D perhaps matches TRBD1 (6 bases). The V end was cut by 2 bases, the J end by 10 bases, with 19 bases between. Germline CDR1 reads SGHRS; CDR2 reads YFSETQ. This CDR3 region has 14 residues. CDR3 bases: TGCGCCAGCAGCTTTCAACAGGGCAACTACGTCCAGTACTTC. As protein: CASSFQQGNYVQYF.

This rearrangement joins TRBV2 to TRBJ1-1; D gene ambiguous. This CDR3 spans 13 amino acids. The germline gives CDR1 SNHLY, CDR2 FYNNEI. Trimming stripped 3 bases from V and 1 base from J, with 6 bases between. CDR3 in amino acids: CASSDVRNTEAFF. The CDR3 bases are TGTGCCAGCAGTGACGTTAGGAACACTGAAGCTTTCTTT.

This clonotype has a single count. Given a much more abundant clone one base away, this may be a read error. The chain links TRBV10-3 to TRBJ1-1, with D maybe TRBD1 (6 bases). This CDR3 has 13 residues. The germline V gene encodes CDR1 ENHRY and CDR2 SYGVKD. V was cut by 7 bases and J by 2 bases, with 11 bases left in between. The CDR3 DNA reads as TGTGCCATCACTGGGACATCTAACACTGAAGCTTTCTTT. Its translation: CAITGTSNTEAFF.

This clonotype was observed a handful of times. The chain employs TRBV29-1 and TRBJ2-7; D is perhaps TRBD2 (6 bases). The ends were cut back, 4 bases at V and 6 bases at J, with 13 bases in the middle. CDR1 and CDR2 (germline): SQVTM, ANQGSEA. The CDR3 is made up of 12 amino acids. CDR3 sequence (DNA): TGCAGCGTTGGGGCCTCCGGGGGCGAGCAGTACTTC. Its translation: CSVGASGGEQYF.

A few counts support this clonotype. The chain couples TRBV5-1 to TRBJ1-5; D might be TRBD1 (6 bases). The germline V gene encodes CDR1 SGHRS and CDR2 YFSETQ. This CDR3 comprises 15 residues. V was trimmed by 0 bases and J by 3 bases, leaving 10 bases between them. The CDR3 region has the DNA TGCGCCAGCAGCTTGGCCGGACAGCACAATCAGCCCCAGCATTTT. Encoded protein: CASSLAGQHNQPQHF.

This clonotype has more than one count but fewer than ten. V gene TRBV5-1 combines with J gene TRBJ2-1; D perhaps matches TRBD2 (6 bases). The length of the CDR3 is 14 residues. The germline V gene encodes CDR1 SGHRS and CDR2 YFSETQ. Trimming shortened V by 1 base and J by 5 bases, and 10 bases separated the two germline ends. The CDR3 DNA is TGCGCCAGCAGCTTGCGCCTAGCGCACAATGAGCAGTTCTTC. Encoded protein: CASSLRLAHNEQFF.